This TCR beta chain emerged from a study of OX40 agonist ivuxolimab in advanced cancers. About the research overall: The study treated patients with ivuxolimab, an agonistic anti-OX40 (CD134) antibody. Patients achieving partial responses numbered three: one hepatocellular carcinoma case and two cutaneous melanoma cases.

With regard to this clone: What it binds is unknown.

Study-wide points: Both CD4+ and CD8+ T cell populations in blood had undergone clonal expansion by week 6 at 0.1 to 3.0 mg/kg.

V lost 6 bases and J lost 12, with 14 bases in between. Germline CDR1 and CDR2: SGHTA and FQGNSA. This CDR3 is 11 amino acids long. The repertoire was sequenced with immunoSEQ multiplex PCR; TCRdb's copy has only in-frame clones and lacks some. The data contain approximately 89,000 clones, 88% of them singletons. Sequencing used CD4+ or CD8+ T cells sorted from blood, obtained in a trial of the OX40 agonist ivuxolimab. The V call is TRBV7-2, the J call TRBJ1-1; no definite D call. The TCR comes from an adult with an advanced solid tumor such as melanoma, head and neck, liver or kidney cancer. This CDR3 is CASRFDGATFF. The CDR3 region has the DNA TGTGCCAGCAGATTCGACGGCGCGACTTTCTTT. The variable domain in full, completed from reference TRBV7-2 and TRBJ1-1, reads GAGVSQSPSNKVTEKGKDVELRCDPISGHTALYWYRQSLGQGLEFLIYFQGNSAPDKSGLPSDRFSAERTGGSVSTLTIQRTQQEDSAVYLCASRFDGATFFGQGTRLTVV.